The 7 T cell receptor beta chains reported below all come from one sample, sequenced in a study of glioma-infiltrating T cells. The iRepertoire nested amplicon-rescue multiplex PCR amplified TCR alpha and beta CDR3s from RNA. In TCRdb, the multiplex PCR reads were re-called with MiXCR into one record per CDR3 protein. Among 35,000 to 45,000 distinct CDR3 sequences listed, about a fifth were seen once. The specimen was glioma tissue, nonneoplastic brain tissue, or PBMCs (not recorded which). The receptors stem from a human donor with low-grade glioma or glioblastoma, undergoing nonglioma brain surgery, or in good health (not recorded which).

The genes are TRBV25-1 and TRBJ2-7; perhaps D is TRBD1 or TRBD2 (7 bases each). The germline V gene encodes CDR1 MGHDK and CDR2 SYGVNS. This CDR3 has 12 residues. CDR3 sequence reads: CTSRGGEETQYV. The DNA for the CDR3 is TGTACCAGCAGGGGGGGGGAGGAGACCCAGTACGTC.

This clonotype was seen at least ten times. The chain couples TRBV20-1 to TRBJ2-6, with D perhaps TRBD2 (6 bases). This CDR3 is built from 16 residues. Germline values: CDR1 DFQATT, CDR2 SNEGSKA (reference sequence). V was cut by 0 bases and J by 1 base, with 10 bases left in between. The CDR3 loop is CSARDLLASGANVLTF. CDR3 bases: TGCAGTGCTAGAGATCTCCTAGCGTCTGGGGCCAACGTCCTGACTTTC.

This clonotype was recorded at least ten times. This chain uses TRBV19 with TRBJ1-5, with D maybe TRBD1 (5 bases). Trimming stripped 6 bases from V and 6 bases from J, with 12 bases between. CDR1 is LNHDA, CDR2 SQIVND, per germline (reference sequence). The CDR3 contains 13 residues. The CDR3 loop is CASRGDERQPQHF. DNA for the CDR3: TGTGCCAGTAGGGGGGACGAACGTCAGCCCCAGCATTTT.

This clonotype has a count of ten or more. The chain uses TRBV2 and TRBJ2-2; weak D call: TRBD1 (6 bases). The germline CDR1 and CDR2 sequences are SNHLY and FYNNEI. This CDR3 contains 14 residues. V lost 6 bases, J lost 6 bases, and 14 bases lay in between. CDR3 nucleotide sequence: TGTGCCAGCAGGGAGGACAGCCAGGCCGGGGAGCTGTTTTTT. Protein product: CASREDSQAGELFF.

This clonotype was found many times. The chain uses TRBV14 and TRBJ2-1; 8 positions match TRBD2. The CDR3 extends over 13 amino acids. CDR1 is SGHDN and CDR2 is FVKESK in the germline V gene. Germline trimming cut 4 bases from V and 14 bases from J; bases unmatched to any gene: 10. Written as DNA, the CDR3 is TGTGCCAGCAGCCCCTCTACCGGGACTAGGAAGTTCTTC. Translation gives CASSPSTGTRKFF.

Note on this clonotype: A much larger clonotype is one base distant, so this may be a read error. CDR3 region: CTTLGGWTDTQYF. The CDR3 region has the DNA TGTACCACCCTGGGAGGTTGGACAGATACGCAGTATTTT. The chain combines TRBV12-3 or TRBV12-4 with TRBJ2-3; possible D gene TRBD2, 6 bases. The CDR3 is 13 residues long.

This clonotype showed up many times. The chain combines TRBV4-1 with TRBJ2-1; D not resolved. The germline V and J ends were trimmed by 1 base and 6 bases, with 10 bases remaining between them. Germline assignment: CDR1 MGHRA and CDR2 YSYEKL. This CDR3 has 14 amino acids. CDR3 DNA sequence: TGCGCCAGCAGCCAAGGGGTAGACTCCAATGAGCAGTTCTTC. It translates to CASSQGVDSNEQFF.